This T cell receptor beta chain was sequenced during a study of regulatory T cells in long-lasting Graves disease (dated by TCRdb to about 2021). Study-level background: Persistent Graves' disease meant more than 5 years of antithyroid drug treatment with TSH receptor autoantibodies that stayed positive. The study took place in China and was registered as a clinical trial. Persistent Graves' disease patients in the clinical cohort had taken antithyroid drugs for around 10 years on average. Persistent Graves' disease patients were compared with newly diagnosed Graves' disease patients by peripheral blood TCR sequencing and RNA sequencing. A total of roughly 35 samples underwent TCR sequencing: approximately 13 from persistent and roughly 20 from newly diagnosed Graves' disease patients. What the research found in general, with its limitations: Only the TCR beta chain was sequenced and analyzed. The small sample size was acknowledged by the authors as a limitation that may reduce accuracy. Preferential use of TRBV28, TRBJ1-2 and TRBJ2-5 was observed in persistent disease, whereas TRBV20-1 and TRBJ2-1 were favored in newly diagnosed disease. Only peripheral blood was studied, because thyroid tissue, the primary lesion, was inaccessible. Patients with persistent disease shared more public clonotypes (around 2,500) than newly diagnosed patients did (around 1,000). Compared with newly diagnosed patients, patients with persistent Graves' disease had lower TCR Shannon entropy and fewer highly expanded clones, which suggests clonal expansion.

CDR3 length: 11 amino acids, cysteine to phenylalanine. The only DNA kept is the CDR3, 33 bases in frame from the first base. Library generation was performed with multiplex PCR. Sequencing was carried out with an Illumina HiSeq 4000. CDR3 regions were amplified by Arm-PCR with iRepertoire HTBI primers to construct TCR beta libraries. Before sequencing, the PCR products underwent gel purification. As for how the authors treated the data: Gene usage analysis of CDR3 amino acid clonotypes used the 60 to 75 TRBV and some 15 TRBJ segments found across samples. Filtered high-quality paired reads were merged into contigs using COPE and FqMerger. BLAST was used to align contigs to IMGT TRBV, TRBD and TRBJ reference genes, and CDR3 was defined according to IMGT. Any clonotype with a frequency above 0.1% was counted as a highly expanded clone. Repertoire diversity was measured by Shannon entropy, and V-J evenness by the Gini coefficient. A clonotype was considered public if more than one individual shared it. TCRdb reanalyzed the raw reads on its own, using fastp at Q25 for trimming and MiXCR for clone calling, and kept in-frame beta chains. Under each unique CDR3 protein, matching rows form one entry showing the most common genes and DNA. TCRdb, not the original authors, processed these V and J calls. The sample table shows about 430,000 distinct CDR3 sequences, and roughly a fifth are seen once. In total, the top ten clones hold roughly 13% of the sample.

The table lists this clonotype with many counts. Its antigen is still unknown. One end of the junction fails to match germline, which may point to a read error. Sample time point, as interpreted from the label and publication: persistent/refractory GD, antithyroid drugs over 5 years with positive TRAb. For both TCR sequencing and RNA sequencing, RNA was extracted from PBMCs using TRIzol. The diagnosis of Graves' disease followed American Thyroid Association guidelines. Patients were recruited from an endocrinology department in Xi'an, China. Each patient gave approximately 8.8 milliliters of peripheral blood, collected in an EDTA anticoagulant tube. Ficoll Paque Plus density gradient separation was used to isolate PBMCs, and no further T cell sorting was done. An Agilent 2100 Bioanalyzer and agarose gel were used to check RNA quality, and a NanoDrop 2000 was used to measure RNA concentration.

Sequenced here: peripheral blood mononuclear cells (PBMCs), sampled when the disease was refractory, from a patient treated with antithyroid drugs. The V and J segments used are TRBV12-3 or TRBV12-4 and TRBJ2-7; the D gene lacks a confident call. The TCR originated in a female donor with Graves disease. The nucleotides read TGTGCCAGCAGTCTCGGGCCCGGAAGGGACTTC. It is translated as CASSLGPGRDF.